This TCR beta chain is drawn from a study of a mutant IDH1 vaccine in newly diagnosed glioma (dated by TCRdb to 2020 to 2023). Describing the broader study: The roughly 35 treated patients were around 60% male and around 40% female, with a mean age of approximately 40 years. Prior to enrollment, patients had been given standard therapy consisting of radiotherapy alone, temozolomide alone, or radiochemotherapy with temozolomide, with the combination given to most patients. Six visits were used for peripheral blood collection: V03 (baseline), V05, V07, V10, V12 and V13. For exploratory analyses, about 25 treated patients had longitudinal TCRB deep sequencing done wherever samples were available.

Library generation was performed with the immunoSEQ multiplex PCR assay. Rearranged TCR beta chain sequences were amplified with the hsTCRB Kit following the manufacturer's protocol. TCRB libraries were sequenced on an Illumina MiSeq. As for the original processing: Demultiplexing, trimming and gene mapping were performed with the kit vendor's proprietary platform. TCRdb provides this immuneACCESS table in a form limited to in-frame rearrangements. Some clones are lacking; in checked studies, under half of them reflect an unresolved V gene, and why the rest are absent is not known. From that table come the V and J calls and clone size; the DNA was used to work out D and trimming. This sample gives 20,000 or so clones in total; about 85% of them show up just once. The biggest ten clones account for 5.4% of the sample. A remark on this clone: Which antigen it targets is not known. The record has no base qualities; no much larger clone is one base away.

Compared with germline, V lacks 4 bases and J lacks 3 bases; bases without a gene match: 11. From the cysteine through the phenylalanine, the CDR3 covers 18 amino acids. Only the CDR3 portion is preserved as DNA: 54 bases, with reading frame beginning at the first base. Looking up the germline V gene (reference sequence) yields CDR1 PRHDT and CDR2 FYEKMQ. General study outcomes and caveats: Immune responses induced by the vaccine were seen in over 80% of patients across multiple MHC alleles. It was noted by the authors that analyses of patient blood samples could not be reproduced owing to sample limitations. PBMC samples for TCRB deep sequencing were selected based on availability. Pseudoprogression appeared unrelated to alterations in the top peripheral T cell clonotypes detected by TCRB sequencing.

The time point label for this specimen denotes: baseline, week 1 (first vaccination visit). The label giving this sample's treatment or condition can be read as: pre-vaccination baseline after standard-of-care therapy. Newly diagnosed WHO grade 3 or 4 IDH1-mutant astrocytomas showing loss of nuclear ATRX were present in the donors. The samples were drawn from NOA16, a multicentre, single-arm, open-label phase I trial in Germany that tested a mutant IDH1 peptide vaccine in humans for the first time. Visit V03 blood draws served as the baseline sample for immunogenicity testing. Genomic DNA for TCRB sequencing was isolated from EDTA blood with the DNeasy Blood and Tissue Kit.

The input for sequencing was PBMCs, taken from a glioma patient treated with radiotherapy, temozolomide or both. This sequence was found in a middle-aged man with glioma. The V gene is TRBV13 and the J gene is TRBJ2-1; the junction holds 11 bases that match TRBD2. The CDR3 sequence is CASSSDLAGGEGYNEQFF. The DNA reads TGTGCCAGCAGCTCCGACTTAGCGGGAGGGGAGGGCTACAATGAGCAGTTCTTC.